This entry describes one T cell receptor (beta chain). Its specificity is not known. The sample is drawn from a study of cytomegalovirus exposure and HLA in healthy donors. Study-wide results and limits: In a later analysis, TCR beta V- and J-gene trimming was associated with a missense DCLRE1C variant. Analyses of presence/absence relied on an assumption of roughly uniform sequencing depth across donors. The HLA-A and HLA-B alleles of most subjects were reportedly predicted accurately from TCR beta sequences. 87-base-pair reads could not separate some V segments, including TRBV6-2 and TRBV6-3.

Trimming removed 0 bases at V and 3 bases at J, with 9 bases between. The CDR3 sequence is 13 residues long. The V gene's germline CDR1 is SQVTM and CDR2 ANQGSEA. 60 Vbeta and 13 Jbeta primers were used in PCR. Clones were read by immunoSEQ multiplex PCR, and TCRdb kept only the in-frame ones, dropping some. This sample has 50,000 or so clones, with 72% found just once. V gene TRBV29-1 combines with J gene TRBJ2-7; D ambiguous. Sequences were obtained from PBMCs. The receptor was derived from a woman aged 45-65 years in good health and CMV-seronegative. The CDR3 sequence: CSVEDRFDYEQYF. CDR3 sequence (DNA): TGCAGCGTTGAAGACAGGTTTGACTACGAGCAGTACTTC.